The clone carrying this T cell receptor (beta chain) came up many times. The antigen remains undetermined. This CDR3 is 14 amino acids long. Germline V gene data show CDR1 as GTSNPN and CDR2 as SVGIG (reference sequence). Trimming stripped 5 bases from V and 0 bases from J, with 8 bases between. The data stem from a study of beta chain features in type 1 diabetes. Study-level points and caveats: For type 1 diabetes patients, VDJ junctions showed fewer insertions and more deletions. Within each of all four CD4+ subsets, Type 1 diabetes patients had TCRB CDR3s that were moderately but significantly shorter. For patients, the naive, central memory and Treg TCRB repertoires appeared more alike than for healthy donors.

Expressed TCRB transcripts got sequenced, as all isolated RNA was reverse transcribed. The repertoire was sequenced with immunoSEQ multiplex PCR; TCRdb's copy has only in-frame clones and lacks some. Of over 120,000 clones listed, around a tenth are singletons. The receptor was isolated from a man in his late teens or twenties in good health. This chain links TRBV30 with TRBJ2-6; D not resolved. Source material: central memory CD4+ T cells from blood. CDR3 in DNA: TGTGCCTGGTACCAAGCCTCTGGGGCCAACGTCCTGACTTTC. Protein product: CAWYQASGANVLTF.